A single sample is the source of the 2 T cell receptor beta chains below, sequenced in a study of technical replicates of blood from a few donors. Assay: immunoSEQ multiplex PCR; the TCRdb copy retains only in-frame clones and omits some. This table holds roughly 90,000 clones, around 96% found once. Sequenced material: T cells isolated from PBMCs. The receptors stem from a human donor in good health.

This clone appeared a single time. The gene calls are TRBV28 and TRBJ2-7, with D maybe TRBD1 (5 bases). Per germline, CDR1 MDHEN and CDR2 SYDVKM. Trimming took 5 bases from V and 2 from J, leaving 10 bases between them. The CDR3 length is 13 residues. The CDR3 loop reads CASSPDSPYEQYF. The CDR3 DNA sequence: TGTGCCAGCAGTCCCGACAGCCCCTACGAGCAGTACTTC.

V and J are TRBV4-1 and TRBJ1-5, with D perhaps matching TRBD1 (6 bases). Trimming removed 5 bases from V and 4 bases from J, with 18 bases in between. Germline V gene data show CDR1 as MGHRA and CDR2 as YSYEKL. The CDR3 has 16 residues. This CDR3 is CASSGLTTGTNQPQHF. The CDR3 DNA reads TGCGCCAGCAGCGGACTGACGACAGGCACAAATCAGCCCCAGCATTTT.